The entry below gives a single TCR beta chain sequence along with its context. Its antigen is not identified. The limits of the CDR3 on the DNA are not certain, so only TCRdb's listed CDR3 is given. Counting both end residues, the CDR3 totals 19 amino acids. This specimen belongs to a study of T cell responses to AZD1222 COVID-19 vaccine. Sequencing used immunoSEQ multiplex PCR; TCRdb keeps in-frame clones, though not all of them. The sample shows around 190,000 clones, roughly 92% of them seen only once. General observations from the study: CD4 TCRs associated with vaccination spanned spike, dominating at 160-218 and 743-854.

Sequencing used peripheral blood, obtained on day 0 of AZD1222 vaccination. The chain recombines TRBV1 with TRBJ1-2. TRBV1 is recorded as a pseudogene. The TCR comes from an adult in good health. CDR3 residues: CTSSQDRRWVARVYECYTF.